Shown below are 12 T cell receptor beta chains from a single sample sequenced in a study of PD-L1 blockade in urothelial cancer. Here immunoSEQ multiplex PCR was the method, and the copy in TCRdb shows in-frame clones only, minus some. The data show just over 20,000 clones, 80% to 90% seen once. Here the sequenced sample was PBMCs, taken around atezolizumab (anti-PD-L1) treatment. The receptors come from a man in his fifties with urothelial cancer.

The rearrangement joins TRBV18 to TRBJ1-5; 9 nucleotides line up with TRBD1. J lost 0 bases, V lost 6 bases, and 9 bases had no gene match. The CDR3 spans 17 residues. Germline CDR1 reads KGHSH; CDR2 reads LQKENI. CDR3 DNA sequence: TGTGCCAGCTCCCCCACCGGGACAGGGAATAGCAATCAGCCCCAGCATTTT. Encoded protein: CASSPTGTGNSNQPQHF.

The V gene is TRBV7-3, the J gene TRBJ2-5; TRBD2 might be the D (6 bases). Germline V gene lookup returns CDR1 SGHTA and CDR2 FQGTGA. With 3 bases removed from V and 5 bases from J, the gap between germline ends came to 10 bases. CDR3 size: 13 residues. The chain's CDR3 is CASSFGTRETQYF. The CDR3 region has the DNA TGTGCCAGCAGCTTCGGGACTCGGGAGACCCAGTACTTC.

The CDR3 reads CASSEAGGPTETQYF. The CDR3 DNA follows: TGTGCCAGCAGTGAAGCGGGAGGCCCAACAGAGACCCAGTACTTC. The V call is TRBV6-1, the J call TRBJ2-5; D may be TRBD2 (6 bases). V was cut by 0 bases and J by 4 bases, with 12 bases left in between. Germline CDR1 MNHNS, CDR2 SASEGT. The CDR3 contains 15 residues.

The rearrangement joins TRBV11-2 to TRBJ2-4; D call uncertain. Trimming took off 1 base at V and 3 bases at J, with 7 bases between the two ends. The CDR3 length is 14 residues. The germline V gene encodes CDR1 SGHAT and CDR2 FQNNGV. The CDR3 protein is CASSLGWLKNIQYF. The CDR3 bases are TGTGCCAGCAGCTTAGGGTGGCTCAAAAACATTCAGTACTTC.

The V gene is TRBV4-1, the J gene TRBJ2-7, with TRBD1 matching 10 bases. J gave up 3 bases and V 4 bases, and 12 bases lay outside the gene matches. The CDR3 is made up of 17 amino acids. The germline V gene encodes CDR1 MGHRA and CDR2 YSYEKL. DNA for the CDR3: TGCGCCAGCAGCCCCTCTTGGCCGGGACAGGGGATCTACGAGCAGTACTTC. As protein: CASSPSWPGQGIYEQYF.

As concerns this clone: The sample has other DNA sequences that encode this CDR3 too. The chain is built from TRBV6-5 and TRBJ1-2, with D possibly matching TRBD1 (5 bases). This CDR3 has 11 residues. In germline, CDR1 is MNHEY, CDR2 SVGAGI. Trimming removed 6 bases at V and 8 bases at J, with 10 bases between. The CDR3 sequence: CASSTGVGYTF. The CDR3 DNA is TGTGCCAGCAGCACGGGGGTAGGCTACACCTTC.

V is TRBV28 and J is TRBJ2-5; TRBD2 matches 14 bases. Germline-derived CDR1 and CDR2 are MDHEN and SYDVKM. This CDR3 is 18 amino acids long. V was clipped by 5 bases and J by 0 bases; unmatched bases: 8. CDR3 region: CASSPRTSGRSHQETQYF. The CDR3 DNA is TGTGCCAGCAGTCCGCGGACTAGCGGGAGGAGCCACCAAGAGACCCAGTACTTC.

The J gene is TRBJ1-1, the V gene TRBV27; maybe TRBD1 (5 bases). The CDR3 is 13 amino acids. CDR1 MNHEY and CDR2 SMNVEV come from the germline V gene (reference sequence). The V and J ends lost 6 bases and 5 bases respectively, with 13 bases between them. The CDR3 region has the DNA TGTGCCAGCAGAGTCAGGGTGGGTACTGAAGCTTTCTTT. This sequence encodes CASRVRVGTEAFF.

The CDR3 sequence: CASSPRTGSADTQYF. CDR3 bases: TGTGCCAGCAGCCCCCGGACAGGGTCCGCAGATACGCAGTATTTT. The chain uses TRBV7-9 and TRBJ2-3; 8 bases fit TRBD1. Germline CDR1 is SEHNR and CDR2 is FQNEAQ (reference sequence). Trimming removed 5 bases from V and 4 bases from J; junction bases left unmatched: 8. The CDR3 is 15 residues long.

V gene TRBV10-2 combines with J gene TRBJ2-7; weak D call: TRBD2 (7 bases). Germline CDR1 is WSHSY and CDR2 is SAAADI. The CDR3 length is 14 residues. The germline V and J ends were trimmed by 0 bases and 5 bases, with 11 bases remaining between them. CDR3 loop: CASSESGGPNEQYF. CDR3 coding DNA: TGCGCCAGCAGTGAGTCGGGGGGGCCAAACGAGCAGTACTTC.

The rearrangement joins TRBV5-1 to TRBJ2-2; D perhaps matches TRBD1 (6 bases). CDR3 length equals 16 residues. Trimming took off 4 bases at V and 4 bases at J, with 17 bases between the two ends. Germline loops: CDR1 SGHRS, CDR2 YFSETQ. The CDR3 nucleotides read TGCGCCAGCAGCCTCAAGGGGGTTCGGGGCACCGGGGAGCTGTTTTTT. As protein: CASSLKGVRGTGELFF.

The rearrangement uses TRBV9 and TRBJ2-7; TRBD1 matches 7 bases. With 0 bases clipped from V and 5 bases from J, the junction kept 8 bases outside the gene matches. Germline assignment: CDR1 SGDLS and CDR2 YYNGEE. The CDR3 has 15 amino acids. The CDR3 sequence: CASSVEGQPIHEQYF. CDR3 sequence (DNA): TGTGCCAGCAGCGTAGAGGGACAGCCCATCCACGAGCAGTACTTC.